The 23 T cell receptor beta chains reported below all come from one sample, sequenced in a study of T cell responses to AZD1222 COVID-19 vaccine. Assay: immunoSEQ multiplex PCR; the TCRdb copy retains only in-frame clones and omits some. This sample has tens of thousands of clones; approximately 83% occur once, and the top ten carry approximately 18%. The specimen comprised peripheral blood, sampled on day 0 of AZD1222 vaccination. The receptors derive from an adult in good health.

The chain is built from TRBV10-3 and TRBJ1-4, with 9 bases lining up with TRBD1. Germline CDR1 ENHRY, CDR2 SYGVKD. Germline trimming cut 10 bases from V and 8 bases from J; bases unmatched to any gene: 8. CDR3 length: 13 residues. CDR3 residues: CATTGTGTEKLFF. In DNA form, the CDR3 reads TGTGCCACGACGGGGACAGGGACAGAAAAACTGTTTTTT.

The chain links TRBV7-3 to TRBJ2-2; D not resolved. The CDR3 runs to 14 residues. V lost 5 bases and J 3 bases, leaving 10 bases between the germline ends. CDR1 and CDR2 (germline): SGHTA, FQGTGA. In nucleotides, the CDR3 is TGTGCCAGCAGCCACGACGGATACACCGGGGAGCTGTTTTTT. Translating gives CASSHDGYTGELFF.

The chain uses TRBV11-3 and TRBJ2-5, with D possibly matching TRBD1 (6 bases). The V end lost 5 bases, the J end lost 3 bases, and 16 bases lay between the germline ends. The CDR3 sequence is 15 residues long. CDR1 and CDR2 from the germline V gene are SGHNT and YENEEA. The CDR3 reads CASSEGQGFEETQYF. The CDR3 DNA follows: TGTGCCAGCAGCGAAGGGCAGGGGTTTGAAGAGACCCAGTACTTC.

This clone was recorded a few times. This chain uses TRBV3-1 (or the pseudogene TRBV3-2) with TRBJ2-7; TRBD2 agrees at 14 bases. The CDR3 is 19 residues long. V lost 0 bases to trimming and J lost 2 bases; unmatched junction nucleotides: 9. Germline V lookup: CDR1 LGHDT, CDR2 YNNKEL (reference sequence). The CDR3: CASSQDLVGLAGVTYEQYF. The CDR3 nucleotides read TGTGCCAGCAGCCAAGATCTTGTGGGACTAGCGGGGGTAACCTACGAGCAGTACTTC.

The chain uses TRBV12-3 or TRBV12-4 and TRBJ2-1; the D call may be TRBD1 or TRBD2 (5 bases each). CDR3 length: 11 amino acids. The V and J ends lost 5 bases and 11 bases respectively, with 10 bases between them. CDR3 DNA sequence: TGTGCCAGCAGTATAGGGGACCAGCAGTTCTTC. It translates to CASSIGDQQFF.

The chain joins TRBV7-6 to TRBJ1-5, with TRBD1 matching over 7 bases. The junction had 14 bases not matched to a gene; V was cut back by 5 bases and J by 4 bases. From germline, CDR1 is SGHVS and CDR2 FNYEAQ. The CDR3 has 17 amino acids. The CDR3 DNA is TGTGCCAGCAGCAGCCCACCGCGGACAGGAGGGAATCAGCCCCAGCATTTT. This encodes CASSSPPRTGGNQPQHF. Complete variable domain (other parts from reference TRBV7-6 and TRBJ1-5): GAGVSQSPRYKVTKRGQDVALRCDPISGHVSLYWYRQALGQGPEFLTYFNYEAQQDKSGLPNDRFSAERPEGSISTLTIQRTEQRDSAMYRCASSSPPRTGGNQPQHFGDGTRLSIL.

In its sample, this clone was seen once. The chain combines TRBV6-5 with TRBJ2-1, with D unresolved. The CDR3 consists of 14 residues. The germline V gene has CDR1 MNHEY and CDR2 SVGAGI. V lost 11 bases, J lost 4 bases, and 18 bases lay in between. The CDR3 loop reads CAVQTAGFYNEQFF. The CDR3 DNA follows: TGTGCCGTACAAACAGCAGGCTTTTACAATGAGCAGTTCTTC.

The gene calls are TRBV28 and TRBJ2-7, with D hard to call. The CDR3 has 15 amino acids. Per germline, CDR1 MDHEN and CDR2 SYDVKM. The V gene lost 6 bases and the J gene lost 9 bases, with 24 bases spanning the gap. CDR3 coding DNA: TGTGCCAGCAGCCACCTTCTCACCACGGGTTCCGGGCAGTACTTC. The encoded protein is CASSHLLTTGSGQYF.

The gene calls are TRBV5-1 and TRBJ1-6; 7 bases line up with TRBD1. This CDR3 contains 16 residues. The V gene end was trimmed by 4 bases and the J gene end by 7 bases; junction bases not matched to a gene: 11. Germline CDR1 SGHRS, CDR2 YFSETQ. CDR3 residues: CASSRGTAMGNSPLHF. As DNA, the CDR3 is TGCGCCAGCAGCCGCGGGACAGCGATGGGGAATTCACCCCTCCACTTT.

This rearrangement joins TRBV5-1 to TRBJ1-1; D gene unclear. The CDR3 runs 14 residues. The germline V and J ends were trimmed by 6 bases and 0 bases, with 12 bases remaining between them. Germline V gene data show CDR1 as SGHRS and CDR2 as YFSETQ. As DNA, the CDR3 is TGCGCCAGCACGGGATTTGGGATGAACACTGAAGCTTTCTTT. This sequence encodes CASTGFGMNTEAFF.

The chain has TRBV6-5 and TRBJ1-5; D gene ambiguous. The CDR3 runs 13 residues. The V end was cut by 7 bases, the J end by 5 bases, with 12 bases between. Germline V gene sequence: CDR1 MNHEY, CDR2 SVGAGI. The DNA of the CDR3 is TGTGCCAGCACCGAACAGATGGATCAGCCCCAGCATTTT. It codes for CASTEQMDQPQHF.

This rearrangement joins TRBV5-6 to TRBJ1-1; a weak D match, TRBD1 (5 bases). The CDR3 loop spans 11 amino acids. V shed 2 bases and J shed 8 bases, with 7 bases lying between them. Per germline, CDR1 SGHDT and CDR2 YYEEEE. CDR3 region: CASSLYREAFF. Written as DNA, the CDR3 is TGTGCCAGCAGCTTATACAGGGAAGCTTTCTTT.

This clone was observed a handful of times. The V and J genes are TRBV10-3 and TRBJ2-7; 8 bases are shared with TRBD1. Germline CDR1 is ENHRY and CDR2 is SYGVKD. V dropped 0 bases and J dropped 6; count of bases not matched to a gene: 7. The CDR3 length is 15 residues. This CDR3 reads CAISESASGGGEQYF. The CDR3 DNA reads TGTGCCATCAGTGAGTCGGCTTCAGGGGGCGGCGAGCAGTACTTC.

This chain joins TRBV7-9 and TRBJ2-2, with 9 bases lining up with TRBD2. This CDR3 is built from 16 residues. Germline V gene data show CDR1 as SEHNR and CDR2 as FQNEAQ (reference sequence). The junction had 3 bases not matched to a gene; V was cut back by 0 bases and J by 4 bases. CDR3 in amino acids: CASSLAAGGSTGELFF. The CDR3 region has the DNA TGTGCCAGCAGCTTAGCAGCGGGGGGAAGCACCGGGGAGCTGTTTTTT.

The chain employs TRBV5-4 and TRBJ1-5; D is unclear. The CDR3 runs 15 residues. Germline-derived CDR1 and CDR2 are SGHNT and YYREEE (reference sequence). V was clipped by 1 base and J by 0 bases, with 8 bases between them. The CDR3 DNA reads as TGTGCCAGCAGCTTGAACTCAGATAGCAATCAGCCCCAGCATTTT. It encodes CASSLNSDSNQPQHF.

This clone occurred a few times. The J gene is TRBJ2-7, the V gene TRBV28; D call uncertain. Germline values: CDR1 MDHEN, CDR2 SYDVKM. This CDR3 contains 12 residues. V was trimmed by 7 bases and J by 0 bases, leaving 7 bases between them. The chain's CDR3 is CASKQSSYEQYF. For the CDR3, the DNA is TGTGCCAGCAAACAAAGCTCCTACGAGCAGTACTTC.

This clone was found a few times. The chain joins TRBV27 to TRBJ1-4; D perhaps matches TRBD1 (6 bases). This CDR3 has 16 residues. Germline V gives CDR1 MNHEY, CDR2 SMNVEV (reference sequence). V was trimmed by 2 bases and J by 3 bases, leaving 13 bases between them. The CDR3 sequence: CASSLQGFGANEKLFF. DNA of the CDR3: TGTGCCAGCAGTTTACAGGGGTTTGGGGCTAATGAAAAACTGTTTTTT.

This chain links TRBV3-1 (or the pseudogene TRBV3-2) with TRBJ1-1, with TRBD1 matching over 8 bases. Looked up from germline, CDR1 is LGHDT and CDR2 is YNNKEL (reference sequence). The CDR3 sequence is 13 residues long. With V trimmed by 7 bases and J by 8 bases, 9 bases remained unmatched. The CDR3 loop reads CASTRYGQGEAFF. The CDR3 region has the DNA TGTGCCAGCACCCGGTACGGACAGGGAGAAGCTTTCTTT.

The chain recombines TRBV7-2 with TRBJ2-3; 9 nucleotides align to TRBD2. Germline V gives CDR1 SGHTA, CDR2 FQGNSA. V gave up 2 bases and J gave up 6 bases; unmatched junction bases: 6. CDR3 length: 15 amino acids. Written as DNA, the CDR3 is TGTGCCAGCAGCTTACAGGTAGCGGGGGTCGATACGCAGTATTTT. This codes for CASSLQVAGVDTQYF.

This chain joins TRBV7-2 and TRBJ1-4; a weak D match, TRBD1 (6 bases). Germline loops: CDR1 SGHTA, CDR2 FQGNSA. V shed 6 bases and J shed 8 bases, with 13 bases lying between them. This CDR3 comprises 13 residues. DNA for the CDR3: TGTGCCAGCAGTACTAGGGGGAGGGAAAAACTGTTTTTT. Translated, it gives CASSTRGREKLFF.

In regard to this clone: One end of the junction does not line up with germline, which may come from a read error. This chain connects TRBV6-5 to TRBJ1-4, with a possible D match to TRBD1 (6 bases). Germline lookup yields CDR1 MNHEY and CDR2 SVGAGI. The CDR3 extends over 15 amino acids. Here the CDR3 reads CAGSTGQPSNEKLFF. Here the CDR3 DNA reads TGTGCCGGCAGTACCGGACAGCCTTCAAATGAAAAACTGTTTTTT.

V and J are TRBV28 and TRBJ2-1; no clear D. Per germline, CDR1 MDHEN and CDR2 SYDVKM. The CDR3 spans 15 residues. The ends were cut back, 4 bases at V and 0 bases at J, with 10 bases in the middle. Here the CDR3 DNA reads TGTGCCAGCAGTTCCCAATCCCGCTCCTACAATGAGCAGTTCTTC. Protein product: CASSSQSRSYNEQFF.

The rearrangement uses TRBV27 and TRBJ1-4, with D unresolved. The CDR3 is 17 amino acids. Germline assignment: CDR1 MNHEY and CDR2 SMNVEV (reference sequence). Trimming left V 7 bases short and J 3 bases short, with 21 bases between. This CDR3 reads CASTHTGRVVANEKLFF. The CDR3 region has the DNA TGTGCCAGCACTCATACTGGTAGGGTGGTGGCTAATGAAAAACTGTTTTTT.